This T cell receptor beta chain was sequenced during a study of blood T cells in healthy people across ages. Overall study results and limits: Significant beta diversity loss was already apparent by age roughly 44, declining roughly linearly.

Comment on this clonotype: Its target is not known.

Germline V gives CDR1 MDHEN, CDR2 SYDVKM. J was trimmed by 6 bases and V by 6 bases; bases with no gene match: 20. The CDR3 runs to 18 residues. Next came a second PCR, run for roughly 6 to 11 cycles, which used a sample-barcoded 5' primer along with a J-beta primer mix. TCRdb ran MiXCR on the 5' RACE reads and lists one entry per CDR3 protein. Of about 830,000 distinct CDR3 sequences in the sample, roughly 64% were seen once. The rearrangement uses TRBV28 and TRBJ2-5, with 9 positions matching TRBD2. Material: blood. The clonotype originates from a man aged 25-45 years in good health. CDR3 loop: CASSPRGAGGITGKTQYF. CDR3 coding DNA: TGTGCCAGCAGCCCCCGGGGAGCGGGAGGAATAACAGGGAAGACCCAGTACTTC. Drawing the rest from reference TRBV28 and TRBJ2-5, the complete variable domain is DVKVTQSSRYLVKRTGEKVFLECVQDMDHENMFWYRQDPGLGLRLIYFSYDVKMKEKGDIPEGYSVSREKKERFSLILESASTNQTSMYLCASSPRGAGGITGKTQYFGPGTRLLVL.